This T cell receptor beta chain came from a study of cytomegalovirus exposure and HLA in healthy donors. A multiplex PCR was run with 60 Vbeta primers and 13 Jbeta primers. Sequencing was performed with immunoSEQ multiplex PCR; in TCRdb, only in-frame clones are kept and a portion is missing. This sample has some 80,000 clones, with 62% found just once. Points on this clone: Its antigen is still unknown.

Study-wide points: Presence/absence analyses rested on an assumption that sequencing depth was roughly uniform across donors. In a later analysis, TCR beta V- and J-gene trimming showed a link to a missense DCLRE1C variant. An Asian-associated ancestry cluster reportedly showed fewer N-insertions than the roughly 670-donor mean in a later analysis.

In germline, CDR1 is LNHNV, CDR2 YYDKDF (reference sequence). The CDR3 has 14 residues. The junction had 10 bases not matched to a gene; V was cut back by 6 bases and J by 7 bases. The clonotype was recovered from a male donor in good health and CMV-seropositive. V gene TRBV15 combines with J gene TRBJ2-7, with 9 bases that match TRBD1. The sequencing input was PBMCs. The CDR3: CATRLTGGAGEQYF. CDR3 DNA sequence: TGTGCCACCAGGCTAACAGGGGGCGCGGGTGAGCAGTACTTC. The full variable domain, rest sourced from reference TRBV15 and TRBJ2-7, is DAMVIQNPRYQVTQFGKPVTLSCSQTLNHNVMYWYQQKSSQAPKLLFHYYDKDFNNEADTPDNFQSRRPNTSFCFLDIRSPGLGDTAMYLCATRLTGGAGEQYFGPGTRLTVT.